The present T cell receptor (beta chain) was sequenced within a study of Graves' ophthalmopathy and Graves' hyperthyroidism. RNA transcripts provided the template for amplifying TCR beta CDR3 regions. The workflow started with a first-round RT-PCR run with HTBI primers and then moved on to a second-round multiplex PCR. TCRdb itself ran the multiplex PCR reads through MiXCR, one entry per CDR3 protein. The sample has roughly 700,000 distinct CDR3 sequences, roughly 41% seen once. The junction had 5 bases not matched to a gene; V was cut back by 5 bases and J by 3 bases. Germline loops: CDR1 SEHNR, CDR2 FQNEAQ (reference sequence). There are 15 residues in the CDR3.

V gene TRBV7-9 combines with J gene TRBJ1-5; 9 bases match TRBD1. Sequenced input: peripheral blood. The sequence was obtained from an adult man with Graves' ophthalmopathy. CDR3 loop: CASSRGTGFNQPQHF. CDR3 nucleotide sequence: TGTGCCAGCAGCAGGGGGACAGGGTTCAATCAGCCCCAGCATTTT.